Presented here are 21 T cell receptor beta chains from one specimen sequenced in a study of immune evolution from preneoplasia to lung adenocarcinoma. TCRdb's copy holds only in-frame clones and misses some; the assay was immunoSEQ multiplex PCR. The repertoire holds roughly 7,800 clones, with 55% to 75% as singletons. The sample consisted of FFPE lung adenocarcinoma in situ tissue. All receptors come from a donor aged 70 or over with lung adenocarcinoma. Some clones in this sample may be carry-over from other donors' samples.

V is TRBV19 and J is TRBJ1-5, with a weak D call TRBD1 (6 bases). CDR1 and CDR2 from the germline V gene are LNHDA and SQIVND (reference sequence). Trimming removed 3 bases at V and 5 bases at J, with 14 bases between. There are 15 residues in the CDR3. CDR3 in amino acids: CASSMGTYGDQPQHF. CDR3 DNA: TGTGCCAGTAGTATGGGGACATACGGGGATCAGCCCCAGCATTTT.

The chain joins TRBV10-3 to TRBJ2-1; 14 bases agree with TRBD2. This CDR3 has 15 residues. Germline CDR1 is ENHRY and CDR2 is SYGVKD. CDR3 in amino acids: CASSAGTSGSNEQFF. As DNA, the CDR3 is TGTGCTTCCTCGGCCGGGACTAGCGGGAGTAATGAGCAGTTCTTC.

J is TRBJ2-2 and V is TRBV5-6; D might be TRBD1 (6 bases). Germline CDR1 is SGHDT and CDR2 is YYEEEE. The germline V and J ends were trimmed by 0 bases and 3 bases, with 9 bases remaining between them. The CDR3 totals 15 residues. CDR3 DNA sequence: TGTGCCAGCAGCTTGGTTTCAGGGGACACCGGGGAGCTGTTTTTT. This translates into CASSLVSGDTGELFF.

V usage is TRBV9 and J usage is TRBJ2-3, with 9 nucleotides matching TRBD2. With V trimmed by 4 bases and J by 7 bases, 7 bases remained unmatched. The germline V gene has CDR1 SGDLS and CDR2 YYNGEE. The CDR3 sequence is 14 residues long. CDR3 protein: CASSPASGKYTQYF. DNA for the CDR3: TGTGCCAGCAGCCCGGCTAGCGGGAAATATACGCAGTATTTT.

This clone was seen only a few times. The chain links TRBV27 to TRBJ1-2; weak D call: TRBD1 (5 bases). The CDR3 is 12 amino acids. The V end lost 6 bases, the J end lost 3 bases, and 8 bases lay between the germline ends. Germline V gene sequence: CDR1 MNHEY, CDR2 SMNVEV (reference sequence). CDR3 coding DNA: TGTGCCAGCAGGGGGGAGTACTATGGCTACACCTTC. This encodes CASRGEYYGYTF.

DNA for the CDR3: TGTGCCTGGAGTGAGAGAGGGGGCTGGACTGAAGCTTTCTTT. Its protein is CAWSERGGWTEAFF. The chain combines TRBV30 with TRBJ1-1; 7 nucleotides agree with TRBD1. Germline trimming cut 1 base from V and 5 bases from J; bases unmatched to any gene: 7. Germline CDR1 and CDR2: GTSNPN and SVGIG (reference sequence). This CDR3 has 14 residues. Full variable domain (outside the CDR3, taken from reference TRBV30 and TRBJ1-1): SQTIHQWPATLVQPVGSPLSLECTVEGTSNPNLYWYRQAAGRGLQLLFYSVGIGQISSEVPQNLSASRPQDRQFILSSKKLLLSDSGFYLCAWSERGGWTEAFFGQGTRLTVV.

V usage is TRBV27 and J usage is TRBJ2-7; 7 nucleotides line up with TRBD1. Germline V gene lookup returns CDR1 MNHEY and CDR2 SMNVEV (reference sequence). This CDR3 is 15 amino acids long. With 3 bases clipped from V and 2 bases from J, the junction kept 7 bases outside the gene matches. DNA of the CDR3: TGTGCCAGCAGTTTGGCTCCGACAGGGACCTACGAGCAGTACTTC. Translated: CASSLAPTGTYEQYF.

The chain carries TRBV5-1 and TRBJ2-1; 10 nucleotides agree with TRBD1. The CDR3 covers 12 residues. Germline lookup yields CDR1 SGHRS and CDR2 YFSETQ. V trimming: 3 bases; J trimming: 15 bases; junction bases outside the gene matches: 6. DNA of the CDR3: TGCGCCAGCAGCTGGGGGACAGGGGATCGGTTCTTC. Translation: CASSWGTGDRFF.

The chain recombines TRBV30 with TRBJ1-4; possible D gene TRBD1, 6 bases. This CDR3 has 13 residues. V lost 5 bases and J 7 bases, leaving 14 bases between the germline ends. CDR1 is GTSNPN and CDR2 is SVGIG in the germline V gene (reference sequence). CDR3 nucleotide sequence: TGTGCCTGGGCGAGGGGCAGGGGTGAAAAACTGTTTTTT. Encoded protein: CAWARGRGEKLFF. The full variable domain, in which reference TRBV30 and TRBJ1-4 provide the parts outside the CDR3, is SQTIHQWPATLVQPVGSPLSLECTVEGTSNPNLYWYRQAAGRGLQLLFYSVGIGQISSEVPQNLSASRPQDRQFILSSKKLLLSDSGFYLCAWARGRGEKLFFGSGTQLSVL.

The rearrangement joins TRBV20-1 to TRBJ1-2; D gene unclear. The CDR3 is made up of 10 amino acids. The V end was cut by 6 bases, the J end by 9 bases, with 11 bases between. The germline V gene has CDR1 DFQATT and CDR2 SNEGSKA (reference sequence). The CDR3 bases are TGCAGTGCGTGGATGGATAGCTACACCTTC. Encoded protein: CSAWMDSYTF.

The genes are TRBV18 and TRBJ1-5; possible D gene TRBD1, 6 bases. Germline V gives CDR1 KGHSH, CDR2 LQKENI. Trimming pared 3 bases from V and 3 bases from J, leaving 15 bases between. The CDR3 runs to 16 residues. The CDR3 nucleotides read TGTGCCAGCTCACCTCTGAAGGACAGCTCCAATCAGCCCCAGCATTTT. Residues: CASSPLKDSSNQPQHF.

V usage is TRBV11-1 and J usage is TRBJ2-7; D is perhaps TRBD1 (5 bases). The CDR3 is 15 residues long. CDR1 and CDR2 (germline): SGHAT, FQDESV (reference sequence). V lost 3 bases and J lost 7, with 19 bases in between. This CDR3 is CASSLNRRASDEQYF. In DNA, the CDR3 is TGTGCCAGCAGCTTGAATCGCAGGGCGTCGGATGAGCAGTACTTC.

As DNA, the CDR3 is TGTGCCAGCAGTGACTCAGGGGGGGCGGCAGATACGCAGTATTTT. Its protein is CASSDSGGAADTQYF. This chain connects TRBV6-4 to TRBJ2-3; possibly TRBD2 for D (7 bases). This CDR3 spans 15 amino acids. Germline V lookup: CDR1 MRHNA, CDR2 SNTAGT. V was shortened by 0 bases and J by 4 bases, with 11 bases between the two germline ends.

The table lists this clone with a few counts. V is TRBV19 and J is TRBJ1-1, with D maybe TRBD1 (6 bases). The ends were cut back, 3 bases at V and 11 bases at J, with 19 bases in the middle. Per the germline V gene, CDR1 is LNHDA and CDR2 is SQIVND (reference sequence). This CDR3 contains 14 residues. CDR3 DNA sequence: TGTGCCAGTAGTATCGGCGGAGGGGGGGTGCAGGCTTTCTTT. Amino acid sequence: CASSIGGGGVQAFF.

V usage is TRBV11-3 and J usage is TRBJ1-1; weak D call: TRBD1 (5 bases). This CDR3 comprises 14 residues. Germline lookup yields CDR1 SGHNT and CDR2 YENEEA. The V and J ends lost 5 bases and 10 bases respectively, with 20 bases between them. The CDR3 here is CASSAGLEGRRAFF. CDR3 nucleotides: TGTGCCAGCAGCGCCGGACTGGAGGGGAGGAGAGCTTTCTTT.

Worth noting for this clone: Because the CDR3's place on the DNA is in doubt, the DNA is left out and the CDR3 is given as listed by TCRdb. J is TRBJ1-4 and V is TRBV19; TRBD1 reflects the table's D call only, with no check against the DNA. The CDR3 numbers 14 amino acids, ends counted. Germline CDR1 LNHDA, CDR2 SQIVND (reference sequence). The CDR3: CASSIFWPNEKLFF.

This chain joins TRBV6-5 and TRBJ2-5; D unclear. The CDR3 loop spans 12 amino acids. V was shortened by 6 bases and J by 5 bases, with 10 bases between the two germline ends. Germline CDR1 MNHEY, CDR2 SVGAGI. The CDR3 coding sequence is TGTGCCAGCAGCCACCTCAGGGAGACCCAGTACTTC. It translates to CASSHLRETQYF.

This clone was seen a few times. The chain recombines TRBV6-1 with TRBJ2-1; D not resolved. The V end lost 1 base, the J end lost 8 bases, and 15 bases lay between the germline ends. Germline CDR1 is MNHNS and CDR2 is SASEGT. The CDR3 contains 15 residues. The DNA for the CDR3 is TGTGCCAGCAGTGAAGAGAGTAGCATTCTCGATGAGCAGTTCTTC. It codes for CASSEESSILDEQFF.

The chain joins TRBV28 to TRBJ2-5; 10 positions agree with TRBD1. The CDR3 spans 14 residues. The trim removed 6 bases at V and 5 bases at J, leaving 6 bases unmatched. The germline V gene encodes CDR1 MDHEN and CDR2 SYDVKM. CDR3 sequence reads: CASRDRGRRETQYF. The CDR3 DNA sequence: TGTGCCAGCAGAGACAGGGGGCGGAGGGAGACCCAGTACTTC.

J is TRBJ1-4 and V is TRBV30; a weak D match, TRBD1 (5 bases). Per germline, CDR1 GTSNPN and CDR2 SVGIG (reference sequence). The CDR3 extends over 12 amino acids. V lost 8 bases and J lost 5, with 12 bases in between. CDR3 loop: CASPRGNEKLFF. The CDR3 DNA follows: TGTGCCAGCCCGAGGGGAAATGAAAAACTGTTTTTT. Full variable domain (missing parts from reference TRBV30 and TRBJ1-4): SQTIHQWPATLVQPVGSPLSLECTVEGTSNPNLYWYRQAAGRGLQLLFYSVGIGQISSEVPQNLSASRPQDRQFILSSKKLLLSDSGFYLCASPRGNEKLFFGSGTQLSVL.

Comment on this clone: At one end, the junction sequence differs from germline, possibly due to a read error. The chain is built from TRBV9 and TRBJ1-3; D unresolved. Germline V lookup: CDR1 SGDLS, CDR2 YYNGEE. The CDR3 loop spans 13 amino acids. This CDR3 reads CASSSGSRNTIYF. CDR3 coding DNA: TGTGCCAGCAGCTCCGGCTCTAGAAACACCATATATTTT.